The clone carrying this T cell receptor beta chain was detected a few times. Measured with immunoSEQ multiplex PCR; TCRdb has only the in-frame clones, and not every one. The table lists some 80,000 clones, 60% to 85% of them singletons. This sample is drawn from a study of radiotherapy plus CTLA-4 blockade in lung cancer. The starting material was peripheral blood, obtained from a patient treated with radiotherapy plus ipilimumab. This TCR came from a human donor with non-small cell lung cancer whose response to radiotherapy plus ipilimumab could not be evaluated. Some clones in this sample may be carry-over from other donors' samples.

CDR3 region: CASNKLGATNEKLFF. Here the CDR3 DNA reads TGTGCCAGCAATAAGTTGGGCGCAACTAATGAAAAACTGTTTTTT. The V call is TRBV28, the J call TRBJ1-4; D is uncertain. Per germline, CDR1 MDHEN and CDR2 SYDVKM. The CDR3 loop spans 15 amino acids. The V end lost 7 bases, the J end lost 0 bases, and 12 bases lay between the germline ends.